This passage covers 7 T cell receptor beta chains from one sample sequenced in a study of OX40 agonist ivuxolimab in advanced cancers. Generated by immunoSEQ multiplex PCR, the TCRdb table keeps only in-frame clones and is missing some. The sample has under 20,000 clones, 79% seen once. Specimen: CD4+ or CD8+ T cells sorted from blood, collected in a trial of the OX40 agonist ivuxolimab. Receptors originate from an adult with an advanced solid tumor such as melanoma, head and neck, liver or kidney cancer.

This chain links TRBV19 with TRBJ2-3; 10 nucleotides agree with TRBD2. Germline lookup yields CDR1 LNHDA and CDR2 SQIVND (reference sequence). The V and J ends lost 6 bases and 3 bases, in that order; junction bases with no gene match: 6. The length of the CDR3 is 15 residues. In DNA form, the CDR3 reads TGTGCCAGTAGCCTACTAGCGGGGAATACAGATACGCAGTATTTT. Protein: CASSLLAGNTDTQYF.

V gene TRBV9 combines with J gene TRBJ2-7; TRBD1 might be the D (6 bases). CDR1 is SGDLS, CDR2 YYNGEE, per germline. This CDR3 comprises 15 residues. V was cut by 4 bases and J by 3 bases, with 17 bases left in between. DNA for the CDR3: TGTGCCAGCAGCATCGCAGGGGACATTGACTACGAGCAGTACTTC. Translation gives CASSIAGDIDYEQYF.

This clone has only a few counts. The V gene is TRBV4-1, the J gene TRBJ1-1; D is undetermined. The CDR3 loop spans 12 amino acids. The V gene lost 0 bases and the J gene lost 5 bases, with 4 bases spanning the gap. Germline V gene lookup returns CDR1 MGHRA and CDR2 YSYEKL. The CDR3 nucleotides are TGCGCCAGCAGCCAAGATAAAACTGAAGCTTTCTTT. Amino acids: CASSQDKTEAFF.

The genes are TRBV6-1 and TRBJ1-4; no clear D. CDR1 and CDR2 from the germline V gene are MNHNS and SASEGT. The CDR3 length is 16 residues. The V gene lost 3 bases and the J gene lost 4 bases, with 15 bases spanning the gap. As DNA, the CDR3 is TGTGCCAGCAGTGAGCACCGGGGAACCCTTAATGAAAAACTGTTTTTT. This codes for CASSEHRGTLNEKLFF.

The DNA of the CDR3 is TGCGCCAGCAGCCAAGGGGGAGTCTATAATGAAAAACTGTTTTTT. It encodes CASSQGGVYNEKLFF. The chain is built from TRBV4-1 and TRBJ1-4; D remains unclear. This CDR3 is 15 amino acids long. Germline values: CDR1 MGHRA, CDR2 YSYEKL. Trimming left V 1 base short and J 4 bases short, with 10 bases between.

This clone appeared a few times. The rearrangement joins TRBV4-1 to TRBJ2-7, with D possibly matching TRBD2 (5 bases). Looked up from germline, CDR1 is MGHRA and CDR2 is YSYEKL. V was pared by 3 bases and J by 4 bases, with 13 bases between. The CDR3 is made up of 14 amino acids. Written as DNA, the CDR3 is TGCGCCAGCAGCCAGATTTTATCGGGGTACGAGCAGTACTTC. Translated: CASSQILSGYEQYF.

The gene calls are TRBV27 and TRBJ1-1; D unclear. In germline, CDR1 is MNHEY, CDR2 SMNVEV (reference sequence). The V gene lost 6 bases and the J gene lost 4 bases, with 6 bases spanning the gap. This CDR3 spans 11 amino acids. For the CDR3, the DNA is TGTGCCAGCAGAGAGGGCACTGAAGCTTTCTTT. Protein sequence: CASREGTEAFF.